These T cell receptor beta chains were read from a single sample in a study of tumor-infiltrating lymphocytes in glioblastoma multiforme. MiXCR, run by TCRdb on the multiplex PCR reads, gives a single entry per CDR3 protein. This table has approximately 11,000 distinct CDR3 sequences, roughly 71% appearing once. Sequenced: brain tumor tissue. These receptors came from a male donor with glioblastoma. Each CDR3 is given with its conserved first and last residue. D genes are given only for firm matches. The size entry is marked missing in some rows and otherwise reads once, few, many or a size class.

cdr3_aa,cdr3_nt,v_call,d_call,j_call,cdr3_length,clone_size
CSVSYLGTSGTDTQYF,TGCAGCGTTTCATACCTAGGGACTAGCGGTACAGATACGCAGTATTTT,TRBV29-1,TRBD2,TRBJ2-3,16,few
CSVARGAPEQFF,TGCAGCGTTGCTCGGGGGGCGCCGGAGCAGTTCTTC,TRBV29-1,-,TRBJ2-1,12,-
CASSLGTGVNTEAFF,TGTGCCAGCAGCTTAGGGACAGGGGTGAACACTGAAGCTTTCTTT,TRBV11-2,TRBD1,TRBJ1-1,15,-
CASSPTGPTGNTEAFF,TGCGCCAGCAGCCCGACCGGACCGACAGGCAACACTGAAGCTTTCTTT,TRBV5-1,-,TRBJ1-1,16,many
CSDYDPAGLAGGGSYNEQFF,TGCAGTGATTACGACCCGGCGGGACTAGCGGGGGGGGGCTCCTACAATGAGCAGTTCTTC,TRBV20-1,TRBD2,TRBJ2-1,20,-
CASSAIWGTEAFF,TGTGCCAGCAGCGCAATTTGGGGGACTGAAGCTTTCTTT,TRBV11-3,-,TRBJ1-1,13,-
CSTGQGTDTQYF,TGCAGCACCGGACAGGGCACAGATACGCAGTATTTT,TRBV29-1,TRBD1,TRBJ2-3,12,-
CASSFGFGIGWDNEQFF,TGTGCCAGCAGCTTTGGGTTTGGTATCGGATGGGACAATGAGCAGTTCTTC,TRBV11-2,-,TRBJ2-1,17,-
CSARGRGSVNSPLHF,TGCAGTGCTAGAGGGCGGGGTTCCGTGAATTCACCCCTCCACTTT,TRBV20-1,-,TRBJ1-6,15,hyperexpanded
CASSWRGHTEAFF,TGTGCCAGCAGCTGGCGGGGACACACTGAAGCTTTCTTC,TRBV5-5,-,TRBJ1-1,13,-
CSRGSGGQETQYF,TGCAGTCGGGGTTCGGGGGGCCAAGAGACCCAGTACTTC,TRBV29-1,TRBD2,TRBJ2-5,13,-
CASSLRGTGVTDTQYF,TGTGCCAGCAGCTTACGGGGGACAGGGGTCACAGATACGCAGTATTTT,TRBV11-2,TRBD1,TRBJ2-3,16,-
CASSSYTGDEQYF,TGTGCCAGCAGCTCCTATACAGGGGACGAGCAGTACTTC,TRBV11-2,TRBD1,TRBJ2-7,13,few